This TCR beta chain was recovered during a study of blood T cell repertoires in COVID-19. Study-level background: Collection of acute and convalescent COVID-19 samples took place in the United States, Italy and Spain.

Method: immunoSEQ multiplex PCR; TCRdb's copy keeps in-frame clones and lacks some. The table has just over 300,000 clones, around 91% seen once. The age range of participants was about 18 to 95 years, with residence in under 30 US areas. The V and J ends lost 4 bases and 2 bases respectively, with 15 bases between them. This CDR3 is 15 amino acids long. CDR1 and CDR2 from the germline V gene are KGHSH and LQKENI. Sequencing input: PBMCs or T cells enriched from blood (not recorded which). This receptor was obtained from a woman aged 18-29 years with acute COVID-19. V is TRBV18 and J is TRBJ2-7, with D possibly matching TRBD1 (6 bases). This CDR3 is CASSRLQGQPYEQYF. As DNA, the CDR3 is TGTGCCAGCTCACGACTACAGGGCCAGCCCTACGAGCAGTACTTC. Filled out from reference TRBV18 and TRBJ2-7, the complete variable domain reads NAGVMQNPRHLVRRRGQEARLRCSPMKGHSHVYWYRQLPEEGLKFMVYLQKENIIDESGMPKERFSAEFPKEGPSILRIQQVVRGDSAAYFCASSRLQGQPYEQYFGPGTRLTVT.